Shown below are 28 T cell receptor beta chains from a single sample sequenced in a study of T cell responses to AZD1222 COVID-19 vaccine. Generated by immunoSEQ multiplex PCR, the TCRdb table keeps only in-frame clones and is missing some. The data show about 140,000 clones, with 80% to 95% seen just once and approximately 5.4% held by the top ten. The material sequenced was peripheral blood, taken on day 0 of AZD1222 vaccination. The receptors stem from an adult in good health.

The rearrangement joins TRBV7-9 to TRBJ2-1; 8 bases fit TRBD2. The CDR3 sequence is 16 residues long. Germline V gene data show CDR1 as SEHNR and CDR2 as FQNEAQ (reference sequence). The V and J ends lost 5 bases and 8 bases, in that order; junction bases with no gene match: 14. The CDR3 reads CASSPTWRGALYEQFF. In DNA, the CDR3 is TGTGCCAGCAGCCCTACCTGGCGGGGGGCGTTGTATGAGCAGTTCTTC.

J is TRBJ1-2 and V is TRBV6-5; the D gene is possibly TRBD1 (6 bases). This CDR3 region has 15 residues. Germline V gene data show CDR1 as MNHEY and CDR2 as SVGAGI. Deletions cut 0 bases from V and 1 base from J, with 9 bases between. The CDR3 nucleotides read TGTGCCAGCAGTTACTCGCGGGGGCTTAACTATGGCTACACCTTC. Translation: CASSYSRGLNYGYTF.

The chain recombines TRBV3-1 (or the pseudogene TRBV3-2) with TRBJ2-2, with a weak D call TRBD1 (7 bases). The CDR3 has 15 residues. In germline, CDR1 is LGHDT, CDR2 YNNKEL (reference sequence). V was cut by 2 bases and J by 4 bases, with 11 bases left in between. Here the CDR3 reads CASSQQGEVTGELFF. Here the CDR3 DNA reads TGTGCCAGCAGCCAACAGGGGGAGGTCACCGGGGAGCTGTTTTTT.

CDR3 nucleotides: TGCAGCGTCGGCAGGGGTGGCACCGGGGAGCTGTTTTTT. This encodes CSVGRGGTGELFF. This chain links TRBV29-1 with TRBJ2-2; perhaps TRBD1 as D (6 bases). Trimming cost V 6 bases and J 4 bases, with 12 bases left between them. Germline CDR1 SQVTM, CDR2 ANQGSEA. The CDR3 sequence is 13 residues long.

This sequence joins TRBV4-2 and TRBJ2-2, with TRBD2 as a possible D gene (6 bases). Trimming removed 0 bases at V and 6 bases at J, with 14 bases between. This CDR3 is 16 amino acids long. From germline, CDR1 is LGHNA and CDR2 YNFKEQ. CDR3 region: CASSQDGTPEAGELFF. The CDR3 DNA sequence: TGTGCCAGCAGCCAAGACGGGACTCCTGAAGCCGGGGAGCTGTTTTTT.

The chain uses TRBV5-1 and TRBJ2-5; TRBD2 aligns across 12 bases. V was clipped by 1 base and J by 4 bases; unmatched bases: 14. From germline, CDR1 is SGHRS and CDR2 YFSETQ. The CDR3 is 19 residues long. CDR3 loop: CASSLRLAGGLGKGETQYF. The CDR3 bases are TGCGCCAGCAGCTTGCGCCTAGCGGGAGGGCTGGGAAAAGGAGAGACCCAGTACTTC.

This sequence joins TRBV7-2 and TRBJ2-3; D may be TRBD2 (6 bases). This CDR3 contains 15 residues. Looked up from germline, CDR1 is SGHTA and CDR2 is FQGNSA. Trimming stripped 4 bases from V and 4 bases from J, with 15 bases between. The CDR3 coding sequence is TGTGCCAGCAGCTCGACCTCCGCGGGGCCAGATACGCAGTATTTT. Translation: CASSSTSAGPDTQYF.

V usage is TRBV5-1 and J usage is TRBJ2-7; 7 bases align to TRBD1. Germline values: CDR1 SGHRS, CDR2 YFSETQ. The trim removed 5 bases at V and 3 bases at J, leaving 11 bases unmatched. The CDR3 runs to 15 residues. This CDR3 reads CASRAQGQLLYEQYF. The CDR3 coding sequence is TGCGCCAGCAGAGCCCAGGGACAGCTTCTCTACGAGCAGTACTTC.

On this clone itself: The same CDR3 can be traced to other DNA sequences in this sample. DNA of the CDR3: TGTGCCAGCAGTCCGACAGGACCCTACGAGCAGTACTTC. Its protein product is CASSPTGPYEQYF. The gene calls are TRBV12-3 or TRBV12-4 and TRBJ2-7, with D possibly being TRBD1 (6 bases). Trimming stripped 5 bases from V and 2 bases from J, with 10 bases between. The CDR3 sequence is 13 residues long.

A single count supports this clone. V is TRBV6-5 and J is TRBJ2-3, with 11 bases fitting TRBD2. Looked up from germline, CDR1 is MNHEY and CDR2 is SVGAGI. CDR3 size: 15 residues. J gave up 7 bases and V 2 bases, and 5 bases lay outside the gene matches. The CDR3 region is CASSYASGGSYTQYF. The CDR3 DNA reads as TGTGCCAGCAGTTACGCTAGCGGGGGGTCTTATACGCAGTATTTT.

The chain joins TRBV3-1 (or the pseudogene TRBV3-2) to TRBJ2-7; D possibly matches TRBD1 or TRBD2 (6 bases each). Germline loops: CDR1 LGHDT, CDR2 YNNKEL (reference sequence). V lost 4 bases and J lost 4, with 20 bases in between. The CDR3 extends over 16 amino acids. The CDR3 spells CASSPIRGQGVYEQYF. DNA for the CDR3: TGTGCCAGCAGCCCCATCCGGGGGCAGGGTGTTTACGAGCAGTACTTC.

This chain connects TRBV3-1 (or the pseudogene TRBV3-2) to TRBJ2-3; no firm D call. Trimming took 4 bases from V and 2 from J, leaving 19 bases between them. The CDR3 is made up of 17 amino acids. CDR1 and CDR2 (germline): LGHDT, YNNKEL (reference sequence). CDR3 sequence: CASSPNKFVYHTDTQYF. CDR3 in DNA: TGTGCCAGCAGCCCGAATAAGTTTGTTTATCACACAGATACGCAGTATTTT.

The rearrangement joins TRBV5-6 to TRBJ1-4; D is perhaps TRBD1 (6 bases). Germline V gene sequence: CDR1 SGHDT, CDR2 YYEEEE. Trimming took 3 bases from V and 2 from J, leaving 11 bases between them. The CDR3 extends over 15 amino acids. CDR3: CASSSTGITNEKLFF. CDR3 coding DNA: TGTGCCAGCAGCTCCACAGGGATTACTAATGAAAAACTGTTTTTT.

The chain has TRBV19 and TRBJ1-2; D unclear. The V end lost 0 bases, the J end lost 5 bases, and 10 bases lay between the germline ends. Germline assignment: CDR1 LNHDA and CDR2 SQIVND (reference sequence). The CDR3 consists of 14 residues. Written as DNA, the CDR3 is TGTGCCAGTAGTATAGAAGGCAGCTTTTATGGCTACACCTTC. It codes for CASSIEGSFYGYTF.

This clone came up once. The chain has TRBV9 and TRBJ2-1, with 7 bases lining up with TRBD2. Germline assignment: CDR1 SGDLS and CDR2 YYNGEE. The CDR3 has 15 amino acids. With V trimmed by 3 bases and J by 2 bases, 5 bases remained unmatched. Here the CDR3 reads CASSETAGAYNEQFF. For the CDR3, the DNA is TGTGCCAGCAGCGAGACGGCGGGAGCCTACAATGAGCAGTTCTTC.

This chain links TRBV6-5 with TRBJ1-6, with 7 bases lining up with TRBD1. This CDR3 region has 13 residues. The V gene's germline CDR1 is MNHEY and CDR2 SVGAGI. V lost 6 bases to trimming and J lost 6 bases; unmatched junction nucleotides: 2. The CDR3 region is CASRGTANSPLHF. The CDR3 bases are TGTGCCAGCAGGGGGACAGCTAATTCACCCCTCCACTTT.

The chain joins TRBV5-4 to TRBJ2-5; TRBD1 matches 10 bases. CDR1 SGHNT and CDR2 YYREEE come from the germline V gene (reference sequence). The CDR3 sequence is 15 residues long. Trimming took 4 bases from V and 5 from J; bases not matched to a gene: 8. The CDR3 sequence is CASSKSTGGYETQYF. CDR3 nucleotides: TGTGCCAGCAGCAAATCGACAGGGGGCTATGAGACCCAGTACTTC.

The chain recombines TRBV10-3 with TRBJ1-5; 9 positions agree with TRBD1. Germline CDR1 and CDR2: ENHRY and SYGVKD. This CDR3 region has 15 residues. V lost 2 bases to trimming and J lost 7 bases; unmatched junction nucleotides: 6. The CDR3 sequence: CAISEGQGLWQPQHF. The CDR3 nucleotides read TGTGCCATCAGTGAGGGACAGGGGCTTTGGCAGCCCCAGCATTTT.

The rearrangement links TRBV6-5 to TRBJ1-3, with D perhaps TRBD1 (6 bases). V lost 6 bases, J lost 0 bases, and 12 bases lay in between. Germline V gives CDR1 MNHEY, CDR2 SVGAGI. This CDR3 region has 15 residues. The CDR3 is CASRLGHFSGNTIYF. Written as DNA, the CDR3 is TGTGCCAGCAGACTGGGACACTTCTCTGGAAACACCATATATTTT.

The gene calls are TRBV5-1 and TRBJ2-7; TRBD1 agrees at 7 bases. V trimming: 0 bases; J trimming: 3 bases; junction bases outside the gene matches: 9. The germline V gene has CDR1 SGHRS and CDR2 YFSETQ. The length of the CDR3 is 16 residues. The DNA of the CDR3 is TGCGCCAGCAGCTTGGATGCTCCGGGACAGCTCTACGAGCAGTACTTC. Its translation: CASSLDAPGQLYEQYF.

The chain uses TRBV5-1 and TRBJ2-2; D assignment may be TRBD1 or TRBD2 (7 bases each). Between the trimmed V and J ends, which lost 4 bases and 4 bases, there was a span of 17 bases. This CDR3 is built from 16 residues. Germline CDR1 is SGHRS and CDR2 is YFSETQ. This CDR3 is CASSPGGAHFTGELFF. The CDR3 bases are TGCGCCAGCAGCCCAGGGGGGGCGCATTTCACCGGGGAGCTGTTTTTT.

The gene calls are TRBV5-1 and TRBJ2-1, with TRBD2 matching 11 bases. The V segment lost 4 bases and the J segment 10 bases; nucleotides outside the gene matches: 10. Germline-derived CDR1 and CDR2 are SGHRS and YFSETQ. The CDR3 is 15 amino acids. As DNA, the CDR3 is TGCGCCAGCAGCGAACTAGCGGGAGCTTCTGGGGAGCAGTTCTTC. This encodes CASSELAGASGEQFF.

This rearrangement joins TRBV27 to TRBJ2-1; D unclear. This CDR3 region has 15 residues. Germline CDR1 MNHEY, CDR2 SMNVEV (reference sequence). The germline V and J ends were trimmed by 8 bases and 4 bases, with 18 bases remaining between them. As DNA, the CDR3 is TGTGCCAGCGCGATAGGCTGGAGTCAATACAATGAGCAGTTCTTC. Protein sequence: CASAIGWSQYNEQFF.

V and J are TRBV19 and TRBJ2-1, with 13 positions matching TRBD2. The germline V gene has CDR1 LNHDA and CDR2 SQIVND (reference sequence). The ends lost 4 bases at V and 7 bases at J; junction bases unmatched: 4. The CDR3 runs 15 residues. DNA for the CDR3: TGTGCCAGTAGTACGTCACTAGCGGGAGGGAATGAGCAGTTCTTC. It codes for CASSTSLAGGNEQFF.

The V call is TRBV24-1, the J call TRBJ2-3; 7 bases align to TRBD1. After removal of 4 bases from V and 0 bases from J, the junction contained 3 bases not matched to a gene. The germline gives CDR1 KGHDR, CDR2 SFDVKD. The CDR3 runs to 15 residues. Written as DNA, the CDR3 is TGTGCCACCAGTGACTGGACAGGTAGCACAGATACGCAGTATTTT. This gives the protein CATSDWTGSTDTQYF.

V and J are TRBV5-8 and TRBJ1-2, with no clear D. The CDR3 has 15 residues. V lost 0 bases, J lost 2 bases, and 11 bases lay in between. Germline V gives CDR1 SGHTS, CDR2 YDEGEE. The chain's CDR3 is CASSLVATQNYGYTF. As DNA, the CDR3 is TGTGCCAGCAGCTTGGTGGCAACGCAGAACTATGGCTACACCTTC.

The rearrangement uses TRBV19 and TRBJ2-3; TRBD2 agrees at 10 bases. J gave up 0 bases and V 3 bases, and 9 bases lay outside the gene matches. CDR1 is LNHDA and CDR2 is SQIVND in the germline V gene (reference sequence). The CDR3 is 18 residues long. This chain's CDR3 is CASSINFRTSGSTDTQYF. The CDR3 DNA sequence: TGTGCCAGTAGTATTAATTTTAGGACTAGCGGAAGCACAGATACGCAGTATTTT.

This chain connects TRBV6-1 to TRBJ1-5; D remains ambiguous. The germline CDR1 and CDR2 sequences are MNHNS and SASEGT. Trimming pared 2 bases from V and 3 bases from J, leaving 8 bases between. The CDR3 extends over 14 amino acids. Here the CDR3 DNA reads TGTGCCAGCAGTGAACTTCGGCTCAATCAGCCCCAGCATTTT. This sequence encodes CASSELRLNQPQHF.